One and the same sample provided the 8 T cell receptor beta chains below, sequenced in a study of T cells in Graves' hyperthyroidism and ophthalmopathy. Regions amplified from RNA transcripts were the TCR beta CDR3 regions. HTBI primers were used for first-round RT-PCR of the TCR CDR3. TCRdb passed the multiplex PCR reads through MiXCR, listing each CDR3 protein once. The sample yields a few hundred thousand distinct CDR3 sequences, 13% to 15% seen once. Sample: blood. The receptors were sampled from a woman aged 55-70 years with Graves' ophthalmopathy.

This clonotype has at least ten counts. The V call is TRBV12-3 or TRBV12-4, the J call TRBJ2-7; no clear D. Trimming stripped 7 bases from V and 0 bases from J, with 13 bases between. The CDR3 covers 14 residues. CDR3 bases: TGTGCCAGCAACGAGTGGGGTTACTCCTACGAGCAGTACTTC. Protein sequence: CASNEWGYSYEQYF.

This clonotype was recorded at least ten times. V gene TRBV5-1 combines with J gene TRBJ1-2; D gene unclear. Trimming took 3 bases from V and 5 from J, leaving 11 bases between them. CDR1 SGHRS and CDR2 YFSETQ come from the germline V gene. This CDR3 comprises 13 residues. The CDR3 DNA reads TGCGCCAGCAGCTCGACGGCGGAGTATGGCTACACCTTC. Its translation: CASSSTAEYGYTF.

The chain links TRBV6-5 to TRBJ2-1, with 10 bases lining up with TRBD1. Trimming cost V 0 bases and J 10 bases; bases outside gene matches: 3. This CDR3 comprises 14 residues. In germline, CDR1 is MNHEY, CDR2 SVGAGI. The CDR3 sequence is CASSYSDRGYEQFF. CDR3 bases: TGTGCCAGCAGTTACTCGGACAGGGGGTACGAGCAGTTCTTC.

This clonotype has at least ten counts. This sequence joins TRBV20-1 and TRBJ1-1; 7 bases match TRBD1. CDR3 length equals 15 residues. The germline CDR1 and CDR2 sequences are DFQATT and SNEGSKA (reference sequence). Trimming took 2 bases from V and 0 from J; bases not matched to a gene: 6. CDR3 nucleotide sequence: TGCAGTGCTAGATCGGACGGGACAGTGAACACTGAAGCTTTCTTT. It yields the protein CSARSDGTVNTEAFF.

This clonotype was counted many times. CDR3 DNA sequence: TGTGCCAGCAGCCGGCAGGAGGCGATGAACACTGAAGCTTTCTTT. It specifies CASSRQEAMNTEAFF. The chain recombines TRBV3-1 with TRBJ1-1, with D hard to call. Germline V gene data show CDR1 as LGHDT and CDR2 as YNNKEL (reference sequence). The V end lost 4 bases, the J end lost 0 bases, and 12 bases lay between the germline ends. The CDR3 runs 15 residues.

This clonotype showed up just a few times. The chain uses TRBV10-3 and TRBJ2-1; TRBD1 aligns across 10 bases. The CDR3 covers 14 residues. Trimming at V came to 10 bases and at J to 7 bases, leaving 10 bases not matched to a gene. CDR1 and CDR2 from the germline V gene are ENHRY and SYGVKD. The chain's CDR3 is CATRGTGDGNEQFF. The CDR3 DNA reads as TGTGCCACCCGCGGGACAGGGGATGGGAATGAGCAGTTCTTC.

This clonotype was detected ten times or more. This chain joins TRBV27 and TRBJ1-4, with 7 bases that match TRBD1. Trimming took 10 bases from V and 8 from J; bases not matched to a gene: 13. Per the germline V gene, CDR1 is MNHEY and CDR2 is SMNVEV (reference sequence). This CDR3 comprises 14 residues. CDR3 bases: TGTGCCACAGGGGCAGGGGGTGTTTGGGAAAAACTGTTTTTT. Translation gives CATGAGGVWEKLFF.

The chain couples TRBV9 to TRBJ2-2; 7 bases match TRBD1. The V gene end was trimmed by 5 bases and the J gene end by 7 bases; junction bases not matched to a gene: 5. The germline CDR1 and CDR2 sequences are SGDLS and YYNGEE. This CDR3 is built from 13 residues. Written as DNA, the CDR3 is TGTGCCAGCAGATCCCCAGGGGGCGGGGAGCTGTTTTTT. Protein: CASRSPGGGELFF.